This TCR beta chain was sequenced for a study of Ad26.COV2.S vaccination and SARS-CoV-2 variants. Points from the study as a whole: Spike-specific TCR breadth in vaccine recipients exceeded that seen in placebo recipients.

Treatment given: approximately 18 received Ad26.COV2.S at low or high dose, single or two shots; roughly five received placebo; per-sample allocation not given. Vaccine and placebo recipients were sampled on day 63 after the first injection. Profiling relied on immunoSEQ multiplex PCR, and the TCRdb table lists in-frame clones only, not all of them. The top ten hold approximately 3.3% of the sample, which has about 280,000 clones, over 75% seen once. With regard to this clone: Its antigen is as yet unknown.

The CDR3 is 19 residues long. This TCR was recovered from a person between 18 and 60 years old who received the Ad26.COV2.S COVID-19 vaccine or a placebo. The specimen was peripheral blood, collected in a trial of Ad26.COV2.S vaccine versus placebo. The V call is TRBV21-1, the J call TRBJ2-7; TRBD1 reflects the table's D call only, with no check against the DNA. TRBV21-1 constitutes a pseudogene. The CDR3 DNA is TGTGCCAGCAGCATTGGACCTTCTGCCGGGACAGGGGACAAGTACGAGCAGTACTTC. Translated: CASSIGPSAGTGDKYEQYF.